Each of the 18 T cell receptor beta chains below was sequenced from the same sample in a study of vaccination and CD4 T cells after COVID-19. Stated treatment: roughly 10-day PBMC culture with coronavirus spike peptide pools or control peptides (ViraFEST assay). These TCRs' antigens remain unknown. Once obtained from cultured CD4+ T cells, the DNA was sequenced using the Oncomine TCR Beta short-read assay. MiXCR, run by TCRdb on the PCR reads, gives a single entry per CDR3 protein. The sample consists of nearly 7,000 distinct CDR3 sequences, around three quarters of them appearing once. The sequencing sample was made of CD4+ T cells from blood, cultured in vitro. Receptor source: a human donor who had recovered from COVID-19.

The chain is built from TRBV7-2 and TRBJ2-1; 10 bases align to TRBD2. From germline, CDR1 is SGHTA and CDR2 FQGNSA. This CDR3 is built from 15 residues. After removal of 6 bases from V and 1 base from J, the junction contained 3 bases not matched to a gene. This CDR3 reads CASRISGGSYNEQFF. CDR3 bases: TGTGCCAGCAGAATTAGCGGGGGGTCCTACAATGAGCAGTTCTTC.

The chain combines TRBV12-3 or TRBV12-4 with TRBJ1-1; D is uncertain. The CDR3 is 14 amino acids. The V end was cut by 3 bases, the J end by 5 bases, with 13 bases between. CDR3 amino acids: CASSFQSVRTEAFF. DNA for the CDR3: TGTGCCAGCAGTTTCCAGTCTGTTAGGACTGAAGCTTTCTTT.

The chain couples TRBV20-1 to TRBJ1-5; 9 positions agree with TRBD1. The CDR3 length is 15 residues. Trimming cost V 5 bases and J 1 base; bases outside gene matches: 6. Per the germline V gene, CDR1 is DFQATT and CDR2 is SNEGSKA (reference sequence). CDR3 sequence (DNA): TGCAGTGCTTCACAGGGGGCCGGCAGCAATCAGCCCCAGCATTTT. Protein: CSASQGAGSNQPQHF.

The chain couples TRBV7-9 to TRBJ1-1; D possibly corresponds to TRBD1 (5 bases). Germline-derived CDR1 and CDR2 are SEHNR and FQNEAQ (reference sequence). The CDR3 contains 14 residues. Trimming stripped 1 base from V and 4 bases from J, with 10 bases between. The CDR3 bases are TGTGCCAGCAGCTTAGGAAGGGGCATCACTGAAGCTTTCTTT. It translates to CASSLGRGITEAFF.

The V call is TRBV11-2, the J call TRBJ2-7; D unresolved. This CDR3 spans 14 amino acids. Germline loops: CDR1 SGHAT, CDR2 FQNNGV. V lost 0 bases and J 3 bases, leaving 9 bases between the germline ends. CDR3 sequence (DNA): TGTGCCAGCAGCTTAGATCGGCTAGTCTACGAGCAGTACTTC. Translation: CASSLDRLVYEQYF.

The chain links TRBV11-2 to TRBJ1-6; the D gene is possibly TRBD1 (5 bases). CDR1 is SGHAT, CDR2 FQNNGV, per germline. The V and J ends lost 0 bases and 8 bases respectively, with 20 bases between them. This CDR3 is built from 18 residues. The CDR3 protein is CASSLDQNRIPGHSPLHF. The CDR3 coding sequence is TGTGCCAGCAGCTTAGATCAAAACAGGATCCCTGGACATTCACCCCTCCACTTT.

This chain uses TRBV5-1 with TRBJ1-1, with D possibly matching TRBD1 (6 bases). Germline V CDR1 and CDR2: SGHRS, YFSETQ. The CDR3 runs to 14 residues. The V and J ends lost 4 bases and 1 base respectively, with 11 bases between them. CDR3 in DNA: TGCGCCAGCAGCCTGGGGGCCGCGAACACTGAAGCTTTCTTT. It specifies CASSLGAANTEAFF.

V and J are TRBV30 and TRBJ1-2; TRBD1 might be the D (5 bases). In germline, CDR1 is GTSNPN, CDR2 SVGIG (reference sequence). Trimming took off 2 bases at V and 7 bases at J, with 14 bases between the two ends. This CDR3 region has 13 residues. DNA for the CDR3: TGTGCCTGGAGTACTCCCATTGGGGCTGGCTACACCTTC. Protein sequence: CAWSTPIGAGYTF.

V and J are TRBV6-5 and TRBJ1-5; tentatively, D is TRBD1 (5 bases). Germline V gives CDR1 MNHEY, CDR2 SVGAGI. This CDR3 is built from 16 residues. Trimming pared 2 bases from V and 0 bases from J, leaving 11 bases between. CDR3 coding DNA: TGTGCCAGCAGTTACCGGGACCGGTATAGCAATCAGCCCCAGCATTTT. Encoded protein: CASSYRDRYSNQPQHF.

The chain is built from TRBV19 and TRBJ1-1, with 7 bases matching TRBD1. V trimming: 4 bases; J trimming: 0 bases; junction bases outside the gene matches: 5. In germline, CDR1 is LNHDA, CDR2 SQIVND (reference sequence). This CDR3 spans 15 amino acids. CDR3 nucleotides: TGTGCCAGTAGTAGGGGGGGACAGCTGAACACTGAAGCTTTCTTT. This sequence encodes CASSRGGQLNTEAFF.

The V and J genes are TRBV4-3 and TRBJ2-7; 10 bases align to TRBD2. V gave up 0 bases and J gave up 6 bases; unmatched junction bases: 8. Germline assignment: CDR1 LGHNA and CDR2 YSLEER. The CDR3 totals 16 residues. CDR3 amino acids: CASSQDMGLAGVEQYF. As DNA, the CDR3 is TGCGCCAGCAGCCAAGATATGGGGCTAGCGGGGGTCGAGCAGTACTTC.

V gene TRBV5-1 combines with J gene TRBJ1-1, with a tentative D call TRBD1 (5 bases). Germline assignment: CDR1 SGHRS and CDR2 YFSETQ. The germline V and J ends were trimmed by 1 base and 1 base, with 11 bases remaining between them. The CDR3 totals 15 residues. The CDR3 DNA follows: TGCGCCAGCAGCTTGTTTGTAGGGGCGAACACTGAAGCTTTCTTT. It translates to CASSLFVGANTEAFF.

The CDR3 loop reads CASSGLIAGYTDTQYF. The CDR3 DNA follows: TGTGCCAGCAGTGGCCTTATAGCGGGCTACACAGATACGCAGTATTTT. The rearrangement joins TRBV2 to TRBJ2-3; 7 bases line up with TRBD2. V shed 4 bases and J 2 bases; nucleotides not matched to a gene: 9. This CDR3 is built from 16 residues. Looked up from germline, CDR1 is SNHLY and CDR2 is FYNNEI.

This chain uses TRBV20-1 with TRBJ1-2, with 8 bases that match TRBD1. Germline lookup yields CDR1 DFQATT and CDR2 SNEGSKA (reference sequence). V dropped 4 bases and J dropped 1; count of bases not matched to a gene: 5. This CDR3 contains 14 residues. CDR3 protein: CSATTGVVNYGYTF. The CDR3 DNA reads as TGCAGTGCTACGACAGGGGTAGTTAACTATGGCTACACCTTC.

The genes are TRBV6-1 and TRBJ2-3; D uncertain. Trimming removed 6 bases at V and 10 bases at J, with 11 bases between. There are 11 residues in the CDR3. CDR1 is MNHNS and CDR2 is SASEGT in the germline V gene. CDR3 bases: TGTGCCAGCAGGGGTCCACGAGCGCAGTATTTT. Its protein is CASRGPRAQYF.

This clonotype was recorded a few times. The gene calls are TRBV20-1 and TRBJ1-4; no firm D call. Germline CDR1 reads DFQATT; CDR2 reads SNEGSKA (reference sequence). V was clipped by 5 bases and J by 0 bases, with 13 bases between them. The CDR3 sequence is 15 residues long. The CDR3 loop reads CSAREGAATNEKLFF. CDR3 in DNA: TGCAGTGCTCGCGAGGGTGCTGCAACTAATGAAAAACTGTTTTTT.

V gene TRBV21-1 combines with J gene TRBJ1-6. TRBV21-1 is a pseudogene locus. CDR3 length: 15 residues. The CDR3 coding sequence is TGTGCCAGCAGCAAGCGGGGAGTTTACAATTCACCCCTCCACTTT. This encodes CASSKRGVYNSPLHF.

The chain links TRBV28 to TRBJ2-7; 7 bases line up with TRBD1. Germline CDR1 reads MDHEN; CDR2 reads SYDVKM. The CDR3 sequence is 14 residues long. V shed 4 bases and J 3 bases; nucleotides not matched to a gene: 6. The CDR3 coding sequence is TGTGCCAGCAGTTACTCGGGACAGCTCTACGAGCAGTACTTC. This gives the protein CASSYSGQLYEQYF. Variable domain in full (rest from reference TRBV28 and TRBJ2-7): DVKVTQSSRYLVKRTGEKVFLECVQDMDHENMFWYRQDPGLGLRLIYFSYDVKMKEKGDIPEGYSVSREKKERFSLILESASTNQTSMYLCASSYSGQLYEQYFGPGTRLTVT.